This T cell receptor (beta chain) was recovered during a study of T-cell memory formation after mild COVID-19 (dated by TCRdb to the early 2020s). About the full investigation: Most TCR sequence clusters were specific to one of the two donors. Longitudinal TCRalpha and TCRbeta repertoire sequencing tracked T-cell clones expanding and contracting after mild COVID-19 in two donors. Two young, previously healthy adult volunteers made up the cohort, one male and one female.

With respect to this clonotype: This receptor's antigen is unknown. The input lacks base qualities; no much larger clone sits a single base away.

PBMCs were isolated by Ficoll-Paque density gradient centrifugation. General findings and caveats noted by the study authors: Some responding clones were found in pre-infection memory, which suggests that pre-existing cross-reactive memory T cells took part in the SARS-CoV-2 response. Clones contracting from day 15 to 85 had balanced CD4/CD8 phenotypes, while a second wave expanding from day 15 to 37 was biased towards CD4+. Whether the second-wave clones peaking on day 37 were SARS-CoV-2 specific was not confirmed. Only two mild cases were covered in the study, and larger cohorts including severe cases with pre-infection samples were considered necessary. Contracting CD4+ clones were located mainly in the CM and EM memory subsets, whereas CD8+ clones were found to be enriched in EMRA.

The run used an Illumina NovaSeq 6000. Using 5'RACE with constant-segment primers, TCRalpha and TCRbeta cDNA libraries were constructed, with sample barcodes and unique molecular identifiers added in the process. RNA was extracted from every sample with Trizol reagent. Library amplification was performed in two PCR steps, and a second sample barcode and Illumina TruSeq adapters were introduced in the second step. The libraries were sequenced on an Illumina NovaSeq using 2 x 150 bp paired-end reads. In the original analysis: The reads were demultiplexed and collapsed into UMI-guided consensus sequences using migec v1.2.7. With mixcr v2.1.11, UMI consensuses were aligned to TRA and TRB V and J templates and assembled into clonotypes. Clonotypes were classified as expanded or contracted when called significant by both edgeR and NoisET, with noise models trained on biological replicates. For edgeR calls, the cutoffs were a false discovery rate-adjusted p below 0.01 and a log2 fold-change threshold of 1. PCA with hierarchical clustering of max-normalized trajectories of the 1000 most abundant clonotypes was used as exploratory dynamics analysis. Separately sequenced CD4+ and CD8+ repertoires were used to assign a CD4 or CD8 phenotype to each responding clone. TCRdb trimmed the raw reads at Q25, called clones with MiXCR and kept productive beta chains. All rows with the same CDR3 protein become a single entry with the most common DNA and genes. The V and J calls come from TCRdb's annotation, not from the publication. The sample includes approximately 350,000 distinct CDR3 sequences, with 10% to 15% observed a single time. Roughly a fifth of the sample is held by the ten biggest clonotypes.

This receptor was identified in a man between 18 and 35 years old who had mild COVID-19 (a few samples of this study predate the infection). The sample titles of this study are shuffled in the database, so cell type and time point are left out; the donor was told from shared clones. The material sequenced was PBMCs or a T cell subset sorted from them (not recorded which).

The CDR3 is CASSLSSPGYEQYF. The nucleotide sequence is TGTGCCAGCAGTTTGTCCTCTCCCGGCTACGAGCAGTACTTC. The rearrangement combines TRBV27 with TRBJ2-7; no D gene is confidently identified. Including cysteine and phenylalanine, the CDR3 has 14 amino acids. Left in the record is the CDR3 DNA by itself, 42 bases read in frame from the first base. Via the germline V gene (reference sequence), CDR1 is MNHEY and CDR2 SMNVEV. V lost 3 bases and J lost 3 bases; the stretch between them is 12 bases long.